The present TCR beta chain was sequenced within a study of blood T cells in healthy people across ages. Study-wide context: Template switching picked up about one barcoded beta molecule for each two T cells.

It was with a sample-barcoded 5' primer and a J-beta primer mix that a second PCR of about 6 to 12 cycles was run. From the 5' RACE reads, TCRdb called clonotypes with MiXCR, one entry per CDR3 protein. The sample shows under 950,000 distinct CDR3 sequences, 22% of them seen only once. Every participating donor contributed about 10 milliliters of peripheral blood through a draw. Total RNA extraction produced at least 6 micrograms (per sample) for the study. Worth noting for this clonotype: Its antigen is not identified.

Germline V lookup: CDR1 SGHTA, CDR2 FQGTGA. The CDR3 totals 17 residues. Germline trimming cut 3 bases from V and 5 bases from J; bases unmatched to any gene: 7. Points from the study as a whole: Those diversity estimates obtained from one million T cells were thought to be underestimates.

The chain has TRBV7-3 and TRBJ2-3, with 14 nucleotides matching TRBD2. The TCR originated in a man between 70 and 80 years old in good health. The sample taken for sequencing was blood. CDR3 in DNA: TGTGCCAGCAGCTTGGTCGGACTAGCGGGAGGTCAAGATACGCAGTATTTT. Translated: CASSLVGLAGGQDTQYF.